This T cell receptor (beta chain) was identified during a study of cytomegalovirus exposure and HLA in healthy donors. At the level of the study: HLA-typed donors contributed approximately 92 million unique TCRs, which were held in an early data release. General study findings and limits: Most of the TCR beta V segments (in an earlier analysis) were productive either about 87% or about 30% of the time. When analyzed later, a missense DCLRE1C variant was found to be linked to TCR beta V- and J-gene trimming.

The PCR had 60 Vbeta and 13 Jbeta primers. Data came from immunoSEQ multiplex PCR; TCRdb stores just in-frame clones and leaves some out. The sample includes some 150,000 clones, 60% to 80% seen only once; the top ten take 9.7%. The J segment lost 4 bases and the V segment lost 4 bases, leaving 11 bases of the junction unmatched. Germline CDR1 ENHRY, CDR2 SYGVKD. This CDR3 contains 17 residues. Regarding this clone: Its antigen is unidentified.

The gene calls are TRBV10-3 and TRBJ2-2; TRBD1 agrees at 8 bases. The clonotype comes from a man aged 18-30 years in good health and CMV-seropositive. Sequencing was done on a sample of PBMCs. The DNA of the CDR3 is TGTGCCATCAGTGTTCGTCGAGCAGGACAGGGCACCGGGGAGCTGTTTTTT. Amino acids: CAISVRRAGQGTGELFF.